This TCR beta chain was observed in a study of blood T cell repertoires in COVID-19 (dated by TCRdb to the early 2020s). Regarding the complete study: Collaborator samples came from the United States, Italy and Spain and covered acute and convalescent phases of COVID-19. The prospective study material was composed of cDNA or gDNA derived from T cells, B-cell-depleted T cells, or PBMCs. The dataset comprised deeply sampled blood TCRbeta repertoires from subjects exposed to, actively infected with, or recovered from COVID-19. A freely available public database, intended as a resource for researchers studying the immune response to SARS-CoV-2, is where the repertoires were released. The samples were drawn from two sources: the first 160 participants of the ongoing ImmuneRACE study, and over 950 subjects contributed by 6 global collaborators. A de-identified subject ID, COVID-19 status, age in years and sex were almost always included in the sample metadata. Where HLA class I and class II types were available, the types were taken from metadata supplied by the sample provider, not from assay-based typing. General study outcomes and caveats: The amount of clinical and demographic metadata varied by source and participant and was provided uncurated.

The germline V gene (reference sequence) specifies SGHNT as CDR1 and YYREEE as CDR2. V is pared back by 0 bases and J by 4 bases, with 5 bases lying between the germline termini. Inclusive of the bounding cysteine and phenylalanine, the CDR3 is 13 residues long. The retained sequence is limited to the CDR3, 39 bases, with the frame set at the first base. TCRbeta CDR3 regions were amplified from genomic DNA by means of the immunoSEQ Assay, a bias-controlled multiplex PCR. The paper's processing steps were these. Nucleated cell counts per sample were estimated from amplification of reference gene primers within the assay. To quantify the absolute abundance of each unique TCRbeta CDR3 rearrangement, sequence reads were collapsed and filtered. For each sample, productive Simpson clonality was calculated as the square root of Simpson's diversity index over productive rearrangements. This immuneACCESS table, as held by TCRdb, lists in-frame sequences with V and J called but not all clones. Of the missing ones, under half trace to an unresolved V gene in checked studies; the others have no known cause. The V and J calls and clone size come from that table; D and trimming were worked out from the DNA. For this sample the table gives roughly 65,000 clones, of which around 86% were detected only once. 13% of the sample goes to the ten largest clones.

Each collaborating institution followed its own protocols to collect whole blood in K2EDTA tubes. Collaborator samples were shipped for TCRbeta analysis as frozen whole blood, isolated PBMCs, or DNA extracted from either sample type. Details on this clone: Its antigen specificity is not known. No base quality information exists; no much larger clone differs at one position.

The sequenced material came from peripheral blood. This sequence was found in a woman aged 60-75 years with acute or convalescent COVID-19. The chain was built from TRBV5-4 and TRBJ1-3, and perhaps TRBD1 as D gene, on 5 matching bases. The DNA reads TGTGCCAGCAGCTTGGACAGGGGAAACACCATATATTTT. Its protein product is CASSLDRGNTIYF.